This T cell receptor (beta chain) was recorded in a study of neurological immune-mediated disorders. Study results and caveats: The greatest TCR clonal expansion occurred in HTLV-1-associated myelopathy and the least in multiple sclerosis, which fell below healthy controls.

Unsorted libraries were prepared from 2 million PBMCs held at -80 C. This clonotype was detected many times. Its antigen is still unknown. It was by 5'RACE with 10-nucleotide random UMIs that the cDNA was made. MiXCR was run by TCRdb on the 5' RACE reads, yielding one entry per CDR3 protein. The table has about 88,000 distinct CDR3 sequences, 3.5% seen once. From germline, CDR1 is MNHEY and CDR2 SVGAGI. CDR3 length: 14 residues. V lost 8 bases and J lost 3; bases outside the gene matches: 9. V usage is TRBV6-5 and J usage is TRBJ2-7, with 8 bases fitting TRBD1. Sequencing was carried out using PBMCs. The receptor's source is a woman aged 18 to 35 with multiple sclerosis. The CDR3 sequence: CASGRTGMNYEQYF. The CDR3 DNA reads TGTGCCAGCGGAAGGACAGGGATGAACTACGAGCAGTACTTC.